One T cell receptor (beta chain) is described in this entry. Its antigen remains undetermined. Base qualities are not at hand, and no much larger clone is one base apart. The method was the immunoSEQ multiplex PCR assay. Sequencing of the T-cell receptor beta chain repertoire was carried out together with a 770-gene immune expression panel. The table comes from immuneACCESS by way of TCRdb, which keeps in-frame sequences with V and J called. Part of the clones is missing from these tables; in studies checked, under half for an unresolved V gene and the rest for unknown reasons. This sample comprises about 2,000 clones, approximately 83% of them detected only once. Over 7.5% of the sample belongs to the ten largest clones. The germline V gene yields ENHRY for CDR1 and SYGVKD for CDR2. Inclusive of the bounding cysteine and phenylalanine, the CDR3 is 12 residues long. CDR3 DNA only is kept here, 36 bases in frame from base 1. The V end loses 7 bases and the J end loses 2 bases, and a stretch of 9 bases separates them.

A total of some 37 patients with non-small-cell lung cancer that had been surgically resected, each with specimens from both a primary tumor and a brain metastasis, made up the cohort. The record originates from a study of brain metastases from non-small cell lung cancer (dated 2019 in TCRdb). For the study in its entirety: The study profiled the immune microenvironment of paired resected primary tumors and brain metastases taken from patients with non-small-cell lung cancer.

The rearranged chain carries TRBV10-3 and TRBJ2-7; no D gene can be assigned with confidence. This receptor was taken from a donor at least 40 years old with non-small cell lung cancer. Specimen: tumor-adjacent normal tissue. The DNA reads TGTGCCATCATGGGCTCGACCTACGAGCAGTACTTC. This codes for CAIMGSTYEQYF.